The entry below gives a single T cell receptor (beta chain) sequence along with its context. Researchers ran the PCR with 60 Vbeta and 13 Jbeta primers. Sequencing used immunoSEQ multiplex PCR; TCRdb keeps in-frame clones, though not all of them. Of tens of thousands of clones listed, 75% are singletons. Trimming removed 7 bases from V and 1 base from J, with 10 bases in between. The germline V gene has CDR1 SEHNR and CDR2 FQNEAQ (reference sequence). The CDR3 spans 13 residues. This record comes from a study of cytomegalovirus exposure and HLA in healthy donors. The chain recombines TRBV7-9 with TRBJ1-1; D is unclear. The receptor comes from a woman between 25 and 40 years old in good health and CMV-seropositive. The sequencing input was PBMCs. In nucleotides, the CDR3 is TGTGCCAGCATAATGAAGAGGAACACTGAAGCTTTCTTT. This encodes CASIMKRNTEAFF.